The sequence of this T cell receptor (beta chain) was determined in a study of T cell changes during pregnancy in multiple sclerosis. Germline loops: CDR1 KGHSH, CDR2 LQKENI. V dropped 3 bases and J dropped 1; count of bases not matched to a gene: 9. This CDR3 is 17 amino acids long. Assay used: immunoSEQ multiplex PCR; TCRdb lists only in-frame clones, some missing. The table has more than 25,000 clones, about 90% seen once; the top ten hold under 5%. This TCR came from a female donor in good health, enrolled as a control in a pregnancy study. The V call is TRBV18, the J call TRBJ2-5; 9 bases are a match to TRBD1. Here the sequenced sample was peripheral blood, taken in the first trimester of pregnancy. The CDR3 sequence: CASSPFSGTGPQETQYF. CDR3 in DNA: TGTGCCAGCTCACCTTTTTCTGGGACAGGGCCCCAAGAGACCCAGTACTTC.